The source of this TCR beta chain is a study of blood T cell repertoires in COVID-19. Study information: Samples taken during acute and convalescent COVID-19 were collected in the United States, Italy and Spain.

Method: immunoSEQ multiplex PCR; TCRdb's copy keeps in-frame clones and lacks some. Among about 270,000 clones listed, 88% were seen once. Residents of approximately 25 US areas, aged about 18 to 100 years, made up the participants. Membership in each cohort depended on participant-reported clinical history. Donors of Cohort 3 who recovered were those that had two negative PCRs, clearance, or symptom resolution. The sequencing sample was made of PBMCs or T cells enriched from blood (not recorded which). This TCR was recovered from a woman aged 50 to 65 who had recovered from COVID-19.

CDR3 in DNA: TGCAGCGTTGAAGAGGGCTCCGAAGCTTTCTTT. This codes for CSVEEGSEAFF. The chain carries TRBV29-1 and TRBJ1-1; D is unclear. Germline V lookup: CDR1 SQVTM, CDR2 ANQGSEA. V was pared by 0 bases and J by 8 bases, with 7 bases between. The CDR3 sequence is 11 residues long.